These T cell receptor beta chains were read from a single sample in a study of PD-L1 blockade in urothelial cancer. Assay: immunoSEQ multiplex PCR; the TCRdb copy retains only in-frame clones and omits some. The sample includes approximately 90,000 clones, around 90% seen only once; the top ten take 1.6%. This sample comprised PBMCs, obtained around atezolizumab (anti-PD-L1) treatment. These receptors came from a man in his 60s with urothelial cancer. Both conserved end residues are part of each CDR3. The D gene is left open where the match is weak. Not every row has a clone size; where given, it reads once, few, many or a size class.

TRBJ1-4,NA,13,NA,TRBV29-1,TGCAGCGCCACGGGACTCACTAATGAAAAACTGTTTTTT,CSATGLTNEKLFF
TRBJ2-7,NA,14,TRBD2,TRBV5-1,TGCGCCAGCAGCCTCACGCGGGGGGCCTACGAGCAGTACTTC,CASSLTRGAYEQYF
TRBJ1-3,NA,16,TRBD1,TRBV4-2,TGTGCCAGCAGCCGACACGGGACAGACTCTGGAAACACCATATATTTT,CASSRHGTDSGNTIYF
TRBJ2-3,once,12,NA,TRBV19,TGTGCCAGTAGTGGGGCCACAGATACGCAGTATTTT,CASSGATDTQYF
TRBJ1-1,NA,13,NA,TRBV7-3,TGTGCCAGCACTGAGGCCCTTGGCACTGAAGCTTTCTTT,CASTEALGTEAFF
TRBJ1-2,NA,15,TRBD1,TRBV28,TGTGCCAGCAGTGACAGGGGAGCGGGGTGGTATGGCTACACCTTC,CASSDRGAGWYGYTF
TRBJ2-3,NA,17,TRBD2,TRBV19,TGTGCCAGTAGTCCAAGGACTAGCGGGAGCTGGACAGATACGCAGTATTTT,CASSPRTSGSWTDTQYF
TRBJ2-1,NA,17,NA,TRBV4-3,TGCGCCAGCAGCCAGATAGCTCAGGGTGGCTCCTACAATGAGCAGTTCTTC,CASSQIAQGGSYNEQFF
TRBJ2-3,NA,13,NA,TRBV6-4,TGTGCCAGCAGCCTTTCTAGCAGGAATACGCAGTATTTT,CASSLSSRNTQYF
TRBJ1-1,NA,13,NA,TRBV11-2,TGTGCCAGCAGCTTGCCTGGTAACTCTGAAGCTTTCTTT,CASSLPGNSEAFF
TRBJ2-7,NA,14,NA,TRBV5-4,TGTGCCAGCAGCTACCGGGACTCCCAAATGGGGCAGTACTTC,CASSYRDSQMGQYF
TRBJ2-7,NA,14,NA,TRBV9,TGTGCCAGCAGCCCCTTTACAGGTCTGGGGGGTTTATACTTC,CASSPFTGLGGLYF
TRBJ2-1,NA,16,TRBD1,TRBV4-3,TGCGCCAGCAGCCAATACGGGACAGGGACCTACAATGAGCAGTTCTTC,CASSQYGTGTYNEQFF
TRBJ1-3,NA,16,NA,TRBV19,TGTGCCAGTAGTATAGTAGGAGGCTTCTCTGGAAACACCATATATTTT,CASSIVGGFSGNTIYF
TRBJ1-4,NA,15,NA,TRBV6-1,TGTGCCAGCAGTGAACTTCGGGGAAAGGCTGAAAAACTGTTTTTT,CASSELRGKAEKLFF
TRBJ2-1,NA,14,NA,TRBV11-1,TGTGCCAGCAGCTCCGATACAGGGTACAATGAGCAGTTCTTC,CASSSDTGYNEQFF
TRBJ2-1,NA,14,TRBD2,TRBV28,TGTGCCAGCAGCACCGGGACTAGCGGGGTTGAGCAGTTCTTC,CASSTGTSGVEQFF
TRBJ2-3,few,17,TRBD2,TRBV9,TGTGCCAGCAGCGTAGTAGGCGGGGGAACCCGCACAGATACGCAGTATTTT,CASSVVGGGTRTDTQYF
TRBJ2-2,NA,16,NA,TRBV30,TGTGCCTGGAGTGAATTCGGGGATGGGAACACCGGGGAGCTGTTTTTT,CAWSEFGDGNTGELFF
TRBJ1-2,NA,14,NA,TRBV7-2,TGTGCCAGCAGTTCCGTAGCTTGGGGGGGGTCACCCACCTTC,CASSSVAWGGSPTF
TRBJ2-7,NA,15,NA,TRBV6-5,TGTGCCAGCAGTTACTTCTCCGGGGGGACATACGAGCAGTACTTC,CASSYFSGGTYEQYF
TRBJ2-2,NA,14,TRBD1,TRBV6-6,TGTGCCAGCAGCGGGACAGAGTACACCGGGGAGCTGTTTTTT,CASSGTEYTGELFF
TRBJ2-3,NA,14,TRBD2,TRBV7-3,TGTGCCAGCAGCGCGGGGGGTCGCACAGATACGCAGTATTTT,CASSAGGRTDTQYF
TRBJ2-2,few,12,NA,TRBV18,TGTGCCAGCTCACCGGCGGCCGGGGAGCTGTTTTTT,CASSPAAGELFF
TRBJ2-2,NA,15,TRBD2,TRBV5-5,TGTGCCAGCAGCTCTAGCGGGAGAGGGACCGGGGAGCTGTTTTTT,CASSSSGRGTGELFF
TRBJ1-3,NA,17,NA,TRBV27,TGTGCCAGCACCCCTATTAGGACAACTCTCGACCGAAACACCATATATTTT,CASTPIRTTLDRNTIYF
TRBJ2-7,NA,14,TRBD2,TRBV11-2,TGTGCCAGCAGCCCGACTAGCGGGAGATACGAGCAGTACTTC,CASSPTSGRYEQYF
TRBJ2-1,NA,13,TRBD2,TRBV10-3,TGTGCCATCAGCTTAGCGGGAGCCGATGAGCAGTTCTTC,CAISLAGADEQFF